The rows below give T cell receptor beta chains drawn from one sample of a study of cytomegalovirus exposure and HLA in healthy donors. The table came from immunoSEQ multiplex PCR; TCRdb's copy has only in-frame clones and leaves some out. The listing records 45,000 to 50,000 clones. Source material: PBMCs. These receptors were obtained from a male donor in good health and CMV-seronegative. Both conserved end residues are part of each CDR3. A D gene is named only where the DNA matches it firmly.

V gene,D gene,J gene,CDR3 DNA,CDR3 protein
TRBV11-3,-,TRBJ2-5,TGTGCCAGCAGCTTAGGTCTAGCGAGGGGCCTAAGGGAGACCCAGTACTTC,CASSLGLARGLRETQYF
TRBV29-1,-,TRBJ2-4,TGCAGCGTTGAAGTAGAGGCAAACATTCAGTACTTC,CSVEVEANIQYF
TRBV18,-,TRBJ1-1,TGTGCCAGCTCACCACGACAGGCGACGACTGAAGCTTTCTTT,CASSPRQATTEAFF
TRBV15,-,TRBJ2-5,TGTGCCACCAGCAGTCCGAACCAAGACAGGCCCGAAGAGACCCAGTACTTC,CATSSPNQDRPEETQYF
TRBV14,TRBD1,TRBJ1-1,TGTGCCAGCAGCCAAGCTGGACAGGGGGTTGAAGCTTTCTTT,CASSQAGQGVEAFF
TRBV6-5,TRBD1,TRBJ1-5,TGTGCCAGCAGTTACTCGAACACAGGGGATCAGCCCCAGCATTTT,CASSYSNTGDQPQHF
TRBV6-5,TRBD1,TRBJ1-2,TGTGCCAGCAGTTACACGGACAGGGGAAACTATGGCTACACCTTC,CASSYTDRGNYGYTF
TRBV25-1,-,TRBJ2-7,TGTGCCAGCAGTGAATCGGGGGGCGGTTTAAACGAGCAGTACTTC,CASSESGGGLNEQYF
TRBV6-1,TRBD1,TRBJ2-7,TGTGCCAGCAGTGAAGGGACAGGGTTTGGATACGAGCAGTACTTC,CASSEGTGFGYEQYF
TRBV27,-,TRBJ2-3,TGTGCCAGCAGTTTATCGGCCAGCACAGATACGCAGTATTTT,CASSLSASTDTQYF
TRBV13,-,TRBJ2-7,TGTGCCAGCAGCTCGAGCTCCTACGAGCAGTACTTC,CASSSSSYEQYF
TRBV6-1,TRBD1,TRBJ2-6,TGTGCCAGCAGTGAGGAGAGGGGGCAGGCCAACGTCCTGACTTTC,CASSEERGQANVLTF
TRBV10-2,-,TRBJ2-4,TGCGCCAGCAGTGAATTGCAGGGAAACATTCAGTACTTC,CASSELQGNIQYF
TRBV7-2,TRBD1,TRBJ2-7,TGTGCCAGCAGCCAGTCCGGACAGGGAAAAGACGAGCAGTACTTC,CASSQSGQGKDEQYF
TRBV19,-,TRBJ2-7,TGTGCCAGTAGTCTGGCCGGGGCCTACGAGCAGTACTTC,CASSLAGAYEQYF
TRBV7-3,-,TRBJ2-1,TGTGCCAGCAGCCCCGGACAGATCTACAATGAGCAGTTCTTC,CASSPGQIYNEQFF
TRBV6-5,-,TRBJ2-3,TGTGCCAGCAGTTACCCCGAAAAGGGGTCAGATACGCAGTATTTT,CASSYPEKGSDTQYF
TRBV5-4,TRBD1,TRBJ2-7,TGTGCCAGCAGCCCAAGGACAGGGGTTCCCGAGCAGTACTTC,CASSPRTGVPEQYF
TRBV7-6,-,TRBJ1-5,TGTGCCAGCAGCCAAGGCCGCGGAGGGGATAGCAATCAGCCCCAGCATTTT,CASSQGRGGDSNQPQHF
TRBV4-1,-,TRBJ2-1,TGCGCCAGCAGCCACTCAGGTACCTACAATGAGCAGTTCTTC,CASSHSGTYNEQFF
TRBV7-2,-,TRBJ1-5,TGTGCCAGCAGCTTAAACCAAAGGGGCAGCAATCAGCCCCAGCATTTT,CASSLNQRGSNQPQHF
TRBV18,TRBD1,TRBJ1-4,TGTGCCAGCTCACCGGACAGGGGGCGAATTGGTGAAAAACTGTTTTTT,CASSPDRGRIGEKLFF
TRBV11-2,TRBD1,TRBJ2-7,TGTGCCAGCAGCTGGGGACAGGCCTACGAGCAGTACTTC,CASSWGQAYEQYF
TRBV15,-,TRBJ1-2,TGTGCCACCACCAGTCCGTCCCCCGGCAGGGTTAATGGCTACACCTTC,CATTSPSPGRVNGYTF
TRBV30,-,TRBJ1-5,TGTGCCTGGAGCCCCGGACACCCGGATCAGCCCCAGCATTTT,CAWSPGHPDQPQHF
TRBV6-5,-,TRBJ2-3,TGTGCCAGCAGTTATGAGGGGGGGGATACGCAGTATTTT,CASSYEGGDTQYF
TRBV4-1,-,TRBJ1-6,TGCGCCAGCAGCCAAGACGAGCTCTATAATTCACCCCTCCACTTT,CASSQDELYNSPLHF
TRBV11-1,-,TRBJ1-1,TGTGCCAGCAGCTTAGCGGGAGGGAGGGACACTGAAGCTTTCTTT,CASSLAGGRDTEAFF
TRBV30,TRBD1,TRBJ1-1,TGTGCCTGGAGTAGGGGGACAGGGGCCGCCACTGAAGCTTTCTTT,CAWSRGTGAATEAFF
TRBV10-3,TRBD1,TRBJ1-1,TGTGCCGGACAACCGGGACAGATGAACACTGAAGCTTTCTTT,CAGQPGQMNTEAFF
TRBV4-3,TRBD2,TRBJ2-2,TGCGCCAGCAGCCAAGATGGCGGGGGGGCCGGGGAGCTGTTTTTT,CASSQDGGGAGELFF
TRBV5-1,TRBD2,TRBJ2-1,TGCGCCAGCAGCTCTAGCGGGGGAGGTCTCTACAATGAGCAGTTCTTC,CASSSSGGGLYNEQFF
TRBV13,-,TRBJ1-6,TGTGCCAGCAGCTTAGGGGGAGACAATTCACCCCTCCACTTT,CASSLGGDNSPLHF
TRBV6-5,-,TRBJ1-3,TGTGCCAGCAGTTACATCCGGGGAAACACCATATATTTT,CASSYIRGNTIYF
TRBV5-1,TRBD1,TRBJ1-1,TGCGCCAGCAGCTTGGGACAGGGGGCGCGAAGAGCTGAAGCTTTCTTT,CASSLGQGARRAEAFF
TRBV6-1,-,TRBJ2-4,TGTGCCAGCAGGTTTGCTCCGGAAAACATTCAGTACTTC,CASRFAPENIQYF
TRBV18,TRBD1,TRBJ2-2,TGTGCCAGCTCACCTACCTTGACAGGGGGCGTTACCGGGGAGCTGTTTTTT,CASSPTLTGGVTGELFF
TRBV10-3,TRBD1,TRBJ1-2,TGTGCCATCAGCAGAGGGACAGGAGGTGGCTACACCTTC,CAISRGTGGGYTF
TRBV4-1,TRBD1,TRBJ1-4,TGCGCCAGCAGCCTCCCTAGGACAGGCGGAGGCGAAAAACTGTTTTTT,CASSLPRTGGGEKLFF
TRBV19,-,TRBJ1-2,TGTGCCAGTAAATCGTATGGCTACACCTTC,CASKSYGYTF
TRBV27,TRBD1,TRBJ1-1,TGTGCCAGCAGTTCAGAGCGGGACAGGGTGGACGCTGAAGCTTTCTTT,CASSSERDRVDAEAFF
TRBV19,TRBD1,TRBJ1-6,TGTGCCAGTATAGGAGGACAGGGAAATTCACCCCTCCACTTT,CASIGGQGNSPLHF
TRBV30,-,TRBJ2-3,TGTGCCTGGAGTTGGGACAAAGATACGCAGTATTTT,CAWSWDKDTQYF
TRBV6-1,-,TRBJ1-1,TGTGCCAGCAGTGCCCAGGGGACCTTAACGTACGGAGCTTTCTTT,CASSAQGTLTYGAFF
TRBV9,TRBD1,TRBJ2-2,TGTGCCAGCAGCACAAGGACAGGGAACACCGGGGAGCTGTTTTTT,CASSTRTGNTGELFF
TRBV5-1,-,TRBJ1-2,TGCGCCAGCAGCTTGGAAACGCAGACTAACTATGGCTACACCTTC,CASSLETQTNYGYTF
TRBV7-9,TRBD1,TRBJ2-2,TGTGCCAACCTCGGGGACAGGGCGAACACCGGGGAGCTGTTTTTT,CANLGDRANTGELFF
TRBV5-1,-,TRBJ2-2,TGCGCCAGCAGCTTGGAAGCAGGGCGCCCCGGGGAGCTGTTTTTT,CASSLEAGRPGELFF
TRBV7-9,TRBD1,TRBJ2-7,TGTGCCAGCAGCTTGGGACAGGGCAGCGACGAGCAGTACTTC,CASSLGQGSDEQYF
TRBV6-5,TRBD1,TRBJ2-7,TGTGCCAGCAGTTACCGGGACAGGCACTACGAGCAGTACTTC,CASSYRDRHYEQYF
TRBV19,-,TRBJ2-2,TGTGCCAGTAGTAAGGCACCAGCGTCCCGGGAGCTGTTTTTT,CASSKAPASRELFF
TRBV7-9,TRBD1,TRBJ2-1,TGTGCCAGCAGCTTCCTTCCGGGACAGGGAGACAATGAGCAGTTCTTC,CASSFLPGQGDNEQFF
TRBV15,TRBD2,TRBJ2-1,TGTGCCACCGCGAACGCGGCGGGGGGTCGCCATGAGCAGTTCTTC,CATANAAGGRHEQFF
TRBV4-2,TRBD2,TRBJ2-3,TGTGCCAGCAGCCAACCCTTACTAGCGACTAGCACAGATACGCAGTATTTT,CASSQPLLATSTDTQYF
TRBV9,-,TRBJ2-7,TGTGCCAGCAGCGTAGGGGCCGGGGACGAGCAGTACTTC,CASSVGAGDEQYF
TRBV19,-,TRBJ1-1,TGTGCCAGTAGTGCAGGGGTTGGCACTGAAGCTTTCTTT,CASSAGVGTEAFF
TRBV20-1,TRBD1,TRBJ1-4,TGCAGTGCAGACAGGGGTATACTGTTTTTT,CSADRGILFF